This T cell receptor (beta chain) derives from a study of shared clonotypes between healthy human individuals. Study-level background: With ages of 18 to 49, the donors were a couple of women and a few men.

Healthy adults negative for HIV, lacking recent acute infections or vaccinations, served as donors. CDR1 is SGHKS and CDR2 is YYEKEE in the germline V gene (reference sequence). V shed 2 bases and J shed 3 bases, with 15 bases lying between them. The CDR3 contains 16 residues. The authors ran the assay at deep level. The authors split each subset's genomic DNA evenly across several immunoSEQ plates. This table comes from immunoSEQ multiplex PCR, and its TCRdb copy is limited to in-frame clones, with some not included. The sample includes about 520,000 clones, over 70% of them seen just once. The source of this sequence is a woman aged 40 to 50 in good health. Some clones in this sample may be carry-over from other donors' samples. The chain employs TRBV5-5 and TRBJ1-5; D is possibly TRBD1 (6 bases). The source material was PBMCs. CDR3 protein: CASSFQPDSINQPQHF. The CDR3 bases are TGTGCCAGCAGCTTCCAACCGGACAGCATCAATCAGCCCCAGCATTTT.